Included here is one T cell receptor (beta chain) sequence, with context. Measured with immunoSEQ multiplex PCR; TCRdb has only the in-frame clones, and not every one. Of hundreds of thousands of clones listed, 85% to 90% are singletons. These data are taken from a study of blood T cell repertoires in COVID-19. What was sequenced was PBMCs or T cells enriched from blood (not recorded which). This clonotype originated in a man in his thirties or forties who had recovered from COVID-19.

The CDR3 nucleotides are TGCGCCAGCAGCTTGGCGCCTAGCCTCCATTACGAGCAGTACTTC. Translated, it gives CASSLAPSLHYEQYF. The chain recombines TRBV5-1 with TRBJ2-7; D might be TRBD2 (5 bases). Per germline, CDR1 SGHRS and CDR2 YFSETQ. The CDR3 covers 15 residues. Trimming left V 0 bases short and J 4 bases short, with 14 bases between.